Below are 31 T cell receptor beta chains sequenced from a single sample in a study of cytomegalovirus exposure and HLA in healthy donors. 13 Jbeta primers and 60 Vbeta primers were used for the PCR. Profiling relied on immunoSEQ multiplex PCR, and the TCRdb table lists in-frame clones only, not all of them. The table lists approximately 90,000 clones, 60% to 80% of them singletons, with 5% to 6.5% in the top ten. Material: PBMCs. The source is a woman aged 25 to 45 in good health and CMV-seronegative.

CDR3 amino acids: CASSDGTSGGPPYEQYF. The CDR3 nucleotides read TGTGCCAGCAGTGATGGGACTAGCGGGGGGCCCCCCTACGAGCAGTACTTC. V and J are TRBV6-1 and TRBJ2-7; TRBD2 matches 15 bases. The CDR3 extends over 17 amino acids. With 3 bases clipped from V and 2 bases from J, the junction kept 5 bases outside the gene matches. Germline CDR1 reads MNHNS; CDR2 reads SASEGT.

V is TRBV12-5 and J is TRBJ2-5; possible D gene TRBD1, 6 bases. The ends were cut back, 5 bases at V and 5 bases at J, with 12 bases in the middle. In germline, CDR1 is LGHNT, CDR2 FRNRAP. The CDR3 totals 13 residues. CDR3 bases: TGTGCTAGTGGTGCGAGGGGGTGGGAGACCCAGTACTTC. Its translation: CASGARGWETQYF.

The J gene is TRBJ1-4, the V gene TRBV5-1, with D possibly TRBD1 on 6 matching bases. Germline lookup yields CDR1 SGHRS and CDR2 YFSETQ. The length of the CDR3 is 15 residues. Trimming took off 4 bases at V and 6 bases at J, with 16 bases between the two ends. CDR3: CASSRSHRVDEKLFF. The DNA of the CDR3 is TGCGCCAGCAGCAGATCCCACAGGGTCGATGAAAAACTGTTTTTT.

The chain uses TRBV5-6 and TRBJ1-4; 10 bases agree with TRBD1. The CDR3 loop spans 14 amino acids. Looked up from germline, CDR1 is SGHDT and CDR2 is YYEEEE. After removal of 4 bases from V and 10 bases from J, the junction contained 7 bases not matched to a gene. In nucleotides, the CDR3 is TGTGCCAGCAGCCCCGACAGGGGGCGAGCAAAACTGTTTTTT. This sequence encodes CASSPDRGRAKLFF. Supplemented by reference TRBV5-6 and TRBJ1-4, the full variable domain reads DAGVTQSPTHLIKTRGQQVTLRCSPKSGHDTVSWYQQALGQGPQFIFQYYEEEERQRGNFPDRFSGHQFPNYSSELNVNALLLGDSALYLCASSPDRGRAKLFFGSGTQLSVL.

The chain joins TRBV11-2 to TRBJ1-4; D is possibly TRBD1 (5 bases). There are 15 residues in the CDR3. Germline CDR1 and CDR2: SGHAT and FQNNGV. V lost 1 base and J lost 7, with 13 bases in between. In nucleotides, the CDR3 is TGTGCCAGCAGCTTAGTAGTGGGGGGGGGTGAAAAACTGTTTTTT. Translating it yields CASSLVVGGGEKLFF.

This clone was observed a handful of times. The genes are TRBV10-1 and TRBJ2-7; 7 positions match TRBD2. The CDR3 sequence is 16 residues long. Germline V gives CDR1 WNHNN, CDR2 SYGVQD (reference sequence). V gave up 0 bases and J gave up 3 bases; unmatched junction bases: 8. This CDR3 reads CASSESGSAGVYEQYF. The CDR3 nucleotides are TGCGCCAGCAGTGAGTCAGGGTCGGCGGGAGTCTACGAGCAGTACTTC.

This clone showed up many times. The J gene is TRBJ1-4, the V gene TRBV18, with 7 bases lining up with TRBD1. Trimming cost V 0 bases and J 8 bases; bases outside gene matches: 6. The germline V gene has CDR1 KGHSH and CDR2 LQKENI. This CDR3 is 15 amino acids long. The CDR3 protein is CASSPPHRGAEKLFF. In nucleotides, the CDR3 is TGTGCCAGCTCACCACCCCACAGGGGTGCCGAAAAACTGTTTTTT.

The gene calls are TRBV5-1 and TRBJ1-6, with D unresolved. With 0 bases removed from V and 9 bases from J, the gap between germline ends came to 13 bases. The CDR3 is 15 residues long. Germline V lookup: CDR1 SGHRS, CDR2 YFSETQ. For the CDR3, the DNA is TGCGCCAGCAGCTTGGATTTAACATCCCTTTCACCCCTCCACTTT. Its translation: CASSLDLTSLSPLHF.

This chain connects TRBV7-2 to TRBJ1-3; D ambiguous. Germline-derived CDR1 and CDR2 are SGHTA and FQGNSA. V was trimmed by 1 base and J by 0 bases, leaving 4 bases between them. The CDR3 has 14 amino acids. The CDR3 loop reads CASSLGSSGNTIYF. In nucleotides, the CDR3 is TGTGCCAGCAGCTTAGGCAGCTCTGGAAACACCATATATTTT.

V usage is TRBV28 and J usage is TRBJ2-5; D possibly corresponds to TRBD1 (6 bases). CDR1 and CDR2 from the germline V gene are MDHEN and SYDVKM. The CDR3 loop spans 13 amino acids. Trimming removed 3 bases at V and 1 base at J, with 6 bases between. The CDR3 protein is CASSLGAQETQYF. The CDR3 DNA reads as TGTGCCAGCAGTTTGGGGGCCCAAGAGACCCAGTACTTC.

This rearrangement joins TRBV28 to TRBJ2-7; 9 bases are shared with TRBD1. Germline lookup yields CDR1 MDHEN and CDR2 SYDVKM. The CDR3 length is 14 residues. J gave up 2 bases and V 5 bases, and 4 bases lay outside the gene matches. CDR3 sequence reads: CASSQGQGTYEQYF. CDR3 sequence (DNA): TGTGCCAGCAGTCAAGGACAGGGGACCTACGAGCAGTACTTC.

Only a few counts were recorded for this clone. The rearrangement links TRBV5-1 to TRBJ2-3; possible D gene TRBD2, 6 bases. The germline V gene encodes CDR1 SGHRS and CDR2 YFSETQ. Trimming took off 4 bases at V and 3 bases at J, with 24 bases between the two ends. The CDR3 is 18 amino acids. The CDR3 loop is CASSNTQPGLADTDTQYF. The CDR3 region has the DNA TGCGCCAGCAGCAACACTCAACCGGGACTGGCAGATACAGATACGCAGTATTTT.

This clone showed up just a few times. V gene TRBV5-1 combines with J gene TRBJ1-4, with 7 positions matching TRBD1. There are 15 residues in the CDR3. V was clipped by 4 bases and J by 2 bases; unmatched bases: 5. The germline V gene encodes CDR1 SGHRS and CDR2 YFSETQ. Here the CDR3 DNA reads TGCGCCAGCAGCGGAACAGGGGCGACTAATGAAAAACTGTTTTTT. Its translation: CASSGTGATNEKLFF.

The chain recombines TRBV6-5 with TRBJ1-2; unclear D gene. Trimming pared 0 bases from V and 2 bases from J, leaving 10 bases between. Germline V gives CDR1 MNHEY, CDR2 SVGAGI. The CDR3 is made up of 15 amino acids. CDR3 region: CASSYSRASNYGYTF. The CDR3 DNA is TGTGCCAGCAGTTACTCGAGGGCGTCAAACTATGGCTACACCTTC.

The rearrangement uses TRBV2 and TRBJ1-5, with 10 bases fitting TRBD1. There are 15 residues in the CDR3. Germline V lookup: CDR1 SNHLY, CDR2 FYNNEI. V dropped 4 bases and J dropped 3; count of bases not matched to a gene: 3. The CDR3 DNA reads as TGTGCCAGCAGTGTTGGGACAGGGGTCAATCAGCCCCAGCATTTT. Translation: CASSVGTGVNQPQHF.

The CDR3 spells CASIRGTMNTEAFF. CDR3 DNA sequence: TGTGCCAGCATCCGAGGGACAATGAACACTGAAGCTTTCTTT. V usage is TRBV28 and J usage is TRBJ1-1, with D perhaps TRBD1 (6 bases). The CDR3 has 14 residues. V was pared by 7 bases and J by 0 bases, with 12 bases between. CDR1 MDHEN and CDR2 SYDVKM come from the germline V gene.

This clone was counted once. The rearrangement joins TRBV27 to TRBJ1-5; maybe TRBD1 (5 bases). Trimming removed 8 bases at V and 7 bases at J, with 18 bases between. The germline V gene encodes CDR1 MNHEY and CDR2 SMNVEV (reference sequence). The CDR3 is made up of 14 amino acids. CDR3 loop: CASRPTGRTQPQHF. The CDR3 DNA reads TGTGCCAGCCGACCAACAGGCCGAACGCAGCCCCAGCATTTT.

V usage is TRBV7-5 and J usage is TRBJ2-2; TRBD1 reflects the table's D call only, with no check against the DNA. TRBV7-5 is shown as a pseudogene. The CDR3 has 18 amino acids. CDR3 DNA sequence: TGTGTCAGAAGCCAAACCCCCTCGGGACAGCGGAACACCGGGGAGCTGTTTTTT. Translating it yields CVRSQTPSGQRNTGELFF.

V gene TRBV28 combines with J gene TRBJ2-1; 7 bases map to TRBD1. V trimming: 5 bases; J trimming: 7 bases; junction bases outside the gene matches: 11. The CDR3 consists of 15 residues. Per the germline V gene, CDR1 is MDHEN and CDR2 is SYDVKM. DNA of the CDR3: TGTGCCAGCAGTACCCCAGGGGGATGGTTTAATGAGCAGTTCTTC. Encoded protein: CASSTPGGWFNEQFF.

The chain employs TRBV6-1 and TRBJ2-5; D possibly corresponds to TRBD2 (6 bases). Trimming removed 7 bases at V and 5 bases at J, with 8 bases between. Looked up from germline, CDR1 is MNHNS and CDR2 is SASEGT. The CDR3 totals 11 residues. CDR3 DNA: TGTGCCAGCACGGCGGGGGAGACCCAGTACTTC. Its protein product is CASTAGETQYF.

The chain uses TRBV7-2 and TRBJ2-3; TRBD1 matches at 7 bases. The CDR3 covers 14 residues. Unmatched junction bases numbered 7, after V lost 6 bases and J lost 4 bases. CDR1 and CDR2 from the germline V gene are SGHTA and FQGNSA. CDR3 sequence (DNA): TGTGCCAGCAGGCTGACAGGGTGGTCAGATACGCAGTATTTT. Amino acids: CASRLTGWSDTQYF.

The genes are TRBV19 and TRBJ1-5; D call uncertain. Trimming took off 6 bases at V and 5 bases at J, with 17 bases between the two ends. Looked up from germline, CDR1 is LNHDA and CDR2 is SQIVND (reference sequence). This CDR3 contains 15 residues. The CDR3 sequence: CASSQDLDPYQPQHF. The DNA for the CDR3 is TGTGCCAGTAGCCAAGACCTAGACCCCTATCAGCCCCAGCATTTT.

This clone was seen more than once but under ten times. This chain joins TRBV11-3 and TRBJ1-1; D perhaps matches TRBD1 (5 bases). Germline V gives CDR1 SGHNT, CDR2 YENEEA. V gave up 2 bases and J gave up 2 bases, with 9 bases separating them. This CDR3 has 14 amino acids. DNA of the CDR3: TGTGCCAGCAGCTTATCCGGGGGAAACACTGAAGCTTTCTTT. This encodes CASSLSGGNTEAFF. The variable domain in full, completed from reference TRBV11-3 and TRBJ1-1, reads EAGVVQSPRYKIIEKKQPVAFWCNPISGHNTLYWYLQNLGQGPELLIRYENEEAVDDSQLPKDRFSAERLKGVDSTLKIQPAELGDSAVYLCASSLSGGNTEAFFGQGTRLTVV.

The rearrangement joins TRBV6-5 to TRBJ1-2; no clear D. V was trimmed by 4 bases and J by 7 bases, leaving 16 bases between them. The CDR3 totals 14 residues. CDR1 and CDR2 from the germline V gene are MNHEY and SVGAGI. The CDR3 here is CASSSPLRRSGYTF. CDR3 bases: TGTGCCAGCAGTTCCCCACTACGGCGTTCTGGCTACACCTTC.

The chain uses TRBV5-4 and TRBJ1-2; possible D gene TRBD1, 6 bases. This CDR3 region has 14 residues. Trimming removed 4 bases at V and 2 bases at J, with 12 bases between. Germline V CDR1 and CDR2: SGHNT, YYREEE (reference sequence). The CDR3 DNA reads as TGTGCCAGCAGCCGAGAAACAGGGAACTATGGCTACACCTTC. It translates to CASSRETGNYGYTF.

This clone was counted a single time. The chain employs TRBV6-5 and TRBJ2-3; 8 bases agree with TRBD2. Germline V gene sequence: CDR1 MNHEY, CDR2 SVGAGI. Trimming at V came to 6 bases and at J to 5 bases, leaving 7 bases not matched to a gene. The CDR3 covers 14 residues. Here the CDR3 reads CASRRTSSIDTQYF. The CDR3 DNA reads as TGTGCCAGCAGGAGGACTAGCTCTATAGATACGCAGTATTTT.

This clone occurred a few times. The V gene is TRBV5-1, the J gene TRBJ2-7; 13 nucleotides align to TRBD2. CDR3 length equals 15 residues. Germline CDR1 and CDR2: SGHRS and YFSETQ. Unmatched junction bases numbered 8, after V lost 8 bases and J lost 3 bases. The CDR3 DNA sequence: TGCGCCAGTAGACTCGGGACTAGCGGGATCTACGAGCAGTACTTC. It yields the protein CASRLGTSGIYEQYF.

The rearrangement links TRBV10-3 to TRBJ2-7, with 9 bases aligning to TRBD1. The CDR3 has 14 amino acids. CDR1 is ENHRY and CDR2 is SYGVKD in the germline V gene. V lost 7 bases and J lost 2; bases outside the gene matches: 6. The CDR3 protein is CAITRGQGTYEQYF. CDR3 nucleotide sequence: TGTGCCATCACCAGAGGACAGGGGACCTACGAGCAGTACTTC.

The rearrangement uses TRBV9 and TRBJ2-1, with 7 positions matching TRBD2. Unmatched junction bases numbered 10, after V lost 0 bases and J lost 7 bases. Germline assignment: CDR1 SGDLS and CDR2 YYNGEE. The CDR3 is 16 amino acids. The CDR3 sequence: CASSVGQALAQNEQFF. The CDR3 coding sequence is TGTGCCAGCAGCGTAGGGCAGGCACTAGCGCAGAATGAGCAGTTCTTC.

The chain carries TRBV11-2 and TRBJ2-6; a possible D gene is TRBD2 (7 bases). V lost 5 bases and J lost 4, with 12 bases in between. The V gene's germline CDR1 is SGHAT and CDR2 FQNNGV. This CDR3 contains 15 residues. The CDR3: CASSPRGAGANVLTF. The CDR3 DNA sequence: TGTGCCAGCAGCCCTCGGGGGGCCGGGGCCAACGTCCTGACTTTC.

Only a few counts were recorded for this clone. The chain uses TRBV28 and TRBJ2-7; D may be TRBD2 (6 bases). Germline assignment: CDR1 MDHEN and CDR2 SYDVKM. CDR3 size: 14 residues. V was pared by 3 bases and J by 5 bases, with 14 bases between. CDR3 loop: CASSFRGVKDEQYF. In DNA, the CDR3 is TGTGCCAGCAGTTTCCGCGGGGTTAAGGACGAGCAGTACTTC.